This T cell receptor beta chain was found in a study of shared clonotypes between healthy human individuals. Study summary: Three CD4 naive, three CD4 memory, two CD8 naive and one CD8 memory plate were used per donor.

Terminally differentiated effector memory CD45RA+ cells were left out of the naive CD8 fraction, which was CD45RO-negative and positively selected for CCR7. Of note for this clone: Its antigen is undetermined.

Study-wide results and limits: The naive CD4 repertoires of a handful of donors were compared, and about 5% of clonotypes were shared.

The germline CDR1 and CDR2 sequences are MNHEY and SMNVEV (reference sequence). Trimming left V 5 bases short and J 5 bases short, with 18 bases between. This CDR3 is 15 amino acids long. Generated by immunoSEQ multiplex PCR, the TCRdb table keeps only in-frame clones and is missing some. Among over 2,000,000 clones listed, over 85% were seen once. This sequence was found in a man in his late teens or twenties in good health. Some clones in this sample may be carry-over from other donors' samples. The specimen was naive CD8+ T cells from PBMCs. J is TRBJ2-5 and V is TRBV27, with D perhaps matching TRBD1 or TRBD2 (5 bases each). The CDR3 is CASSDTGPGGETQYF. CDR3 bases: TGTGCCAGCAGTGATACGGGACCGGGTGGGGAGACCCAGTACTTC.